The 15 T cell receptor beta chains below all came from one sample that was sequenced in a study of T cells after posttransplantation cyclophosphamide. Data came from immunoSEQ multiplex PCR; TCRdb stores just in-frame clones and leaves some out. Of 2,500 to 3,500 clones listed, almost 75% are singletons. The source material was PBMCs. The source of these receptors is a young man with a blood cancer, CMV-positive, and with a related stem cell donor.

The CDR3 nucleotides are TGTGCCAGCAGCCGAGGACAGGAACCCTACGAGCAGTACTTC. Translated, it gives CASSRGQEPYEQYF. The chain uses TRBV6-5 and TRBJ2-7; 7 bases line up with TRBD1. With V trimmed by 6 bases and J by 2 bases, 7 bases remained unmatched. The CDR3 sequence is 14 residues long. Germline V CDR1 and CDR2: MNHEY, SVGAGI.

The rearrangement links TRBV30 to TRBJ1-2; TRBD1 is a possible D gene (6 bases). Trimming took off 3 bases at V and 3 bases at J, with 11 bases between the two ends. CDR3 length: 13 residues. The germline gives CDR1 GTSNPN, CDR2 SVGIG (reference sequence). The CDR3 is CAWRNNRDYGYTF. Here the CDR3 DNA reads TGTGCCTGGAGAAATAACAGGGACTATGGCTACACCTTC. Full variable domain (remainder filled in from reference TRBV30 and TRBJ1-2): SQTIHQWPATLVQPVGSPLSLECTVEGTSNPNLYWYRQAAGRGLQLLFYSVGIGQISSEVPQNLSASRPQDRQFILSSKKLLLSDSGFYLCAWRNNRDYGYTFGSGTRLTVV.

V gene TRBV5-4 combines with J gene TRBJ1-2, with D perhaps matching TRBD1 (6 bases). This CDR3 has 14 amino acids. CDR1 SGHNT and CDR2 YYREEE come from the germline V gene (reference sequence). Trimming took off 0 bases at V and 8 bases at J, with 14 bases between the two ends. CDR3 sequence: CASSLGNRVWGYTF. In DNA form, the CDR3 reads TGTGCCAGCAGCTTGGGTAACAGGGTCTGGGGCTACACCTTC.

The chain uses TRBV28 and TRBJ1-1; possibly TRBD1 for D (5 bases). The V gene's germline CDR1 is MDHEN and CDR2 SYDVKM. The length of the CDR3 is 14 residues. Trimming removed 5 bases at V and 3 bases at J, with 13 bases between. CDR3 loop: CASSKYRKDTEAFF. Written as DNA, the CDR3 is TGTGCCAGCAGTAAATACAGGAAGGACACTGAAGCTTTCTTT.

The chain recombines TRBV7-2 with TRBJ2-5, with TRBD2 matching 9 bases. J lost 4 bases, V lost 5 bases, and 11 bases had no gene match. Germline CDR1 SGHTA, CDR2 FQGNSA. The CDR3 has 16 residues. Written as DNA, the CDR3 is TGTGCCAGCAGCCCGTCCGGGACTAGCAGATTAGAGACCCAGTACTTC. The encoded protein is CASSPSGTSRLETQYF. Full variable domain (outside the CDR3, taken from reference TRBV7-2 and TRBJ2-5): GAGVSQSPSNKVTEKGKDVELRCDPISGHTALYWYRQSLGQGLEFLIYFQGNSAPDKSGLPSDRFSAERTGGSVSTLTIQRTQQEDSAVYLCASSPSGTSRLETQYFGPGTRLLVL.

The chain's CDR3 is CAIGGGANYEQYF. Here the CDR3 DNA reads TGTGCCATCGGGGGGGGAGCCAACTACGAGCAGTACTTC. This chain joins TRBV10-3 and TRBJ2-7; 7 bases agree with TRBD2. V gave up 8 bases and J gave up 3 bases; unmatched junction bases: 7. The CDR3 has 13 residues. Germline loops: CDR1 ENHRY, CDR2 SYGVKD.

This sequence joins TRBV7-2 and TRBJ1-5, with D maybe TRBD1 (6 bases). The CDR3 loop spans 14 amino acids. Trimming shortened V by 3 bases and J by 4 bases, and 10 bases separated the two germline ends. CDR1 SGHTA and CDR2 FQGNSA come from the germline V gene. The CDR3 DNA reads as TGTGCCAGCAGCTTTCAGACAGGAAATCAGCCCCAGCATTTT. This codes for CASSFQTGNQPQHF.

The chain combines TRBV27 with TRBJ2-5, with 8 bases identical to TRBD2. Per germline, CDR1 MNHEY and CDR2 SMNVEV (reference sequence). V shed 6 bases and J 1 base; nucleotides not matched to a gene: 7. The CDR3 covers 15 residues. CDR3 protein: CASSRLTSGQETQYF. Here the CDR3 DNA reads TGTGCCAGCAGCCGGCTCACTAGCGGCCAAGAGACCCAGTACTTC.

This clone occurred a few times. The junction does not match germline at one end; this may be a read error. CDR3 nucleotides: TGTGCCAGTTCCCGGGATCCCCGGGCCTATGACTACACCTTC. This translates into CASSRDPRAYDYTF. This chain uses TRBV19 with TRBJ1-2, with no clear D. This CDR3 spans 14 amino acids. CDR1 is LNHDA, CDR2 SQIVND, per germline (reference sequence).

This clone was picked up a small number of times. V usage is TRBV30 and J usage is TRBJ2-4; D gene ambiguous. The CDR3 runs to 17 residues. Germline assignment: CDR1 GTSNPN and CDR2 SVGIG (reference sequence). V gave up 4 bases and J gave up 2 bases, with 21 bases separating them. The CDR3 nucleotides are TGTGCCTGGACCCCCGGCCCCGGTCAGGTTACCAAAAACATTCAGTACTTC. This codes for CAWTPGPGQVTKNIQYF.

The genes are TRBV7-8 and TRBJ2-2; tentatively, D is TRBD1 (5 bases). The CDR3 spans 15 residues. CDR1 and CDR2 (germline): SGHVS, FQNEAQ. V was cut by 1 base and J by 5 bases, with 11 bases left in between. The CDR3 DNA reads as TGTGCCAGCAGCTTAGTGGTAGGACAAACCGGGGAGCTGTTTTTT. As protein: CASSLVVGQTGELFF. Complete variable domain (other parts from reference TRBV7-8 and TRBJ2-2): GAGVSQSPRYKVAKRGQDVALRCDPISGHVSLFWYQQALGQGPEFLTYFQNEAQLDKSGLPSDRFFAERPEGSVSTLKIQRTQQEDSAVYLCASSLVVGQTGELFFGEGSRLTVL.

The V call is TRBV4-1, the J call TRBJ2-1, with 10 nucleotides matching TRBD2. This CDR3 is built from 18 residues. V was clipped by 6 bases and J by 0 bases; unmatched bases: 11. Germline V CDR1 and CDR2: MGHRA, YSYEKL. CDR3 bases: TGCGCCAGCAGTCCGGGACTAGCGATAGCCTACTCCTACAATGAGCAGTTCTTC. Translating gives CASSPGLAIAYSYNEQFF.

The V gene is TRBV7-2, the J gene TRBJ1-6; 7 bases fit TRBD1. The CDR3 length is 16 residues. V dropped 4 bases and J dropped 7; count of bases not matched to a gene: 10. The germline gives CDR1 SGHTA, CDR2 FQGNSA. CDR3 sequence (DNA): TGTGCCAGCAGCTCCCGAGTAGGGGGCGGGAATTCACCCCTCCACTTT. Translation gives CASSSRVGGGNSPLHF. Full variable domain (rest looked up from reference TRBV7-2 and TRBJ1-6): GAGVSQSPSNKVTEKGKDVELRCDPISGHTALYWYRQSLGQGLEFLIYFQGNSAPDKSGLPSDRFSAERTGGSVSTLTIQRTQQEDSAVYLCASSSRVGGGNSPLHFGNGTRLTVT.

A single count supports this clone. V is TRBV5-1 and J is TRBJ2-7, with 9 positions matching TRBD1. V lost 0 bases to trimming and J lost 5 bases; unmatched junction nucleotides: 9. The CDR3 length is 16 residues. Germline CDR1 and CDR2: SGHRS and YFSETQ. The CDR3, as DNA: TGCGCCAGCAGCTTGGGGTCCGGGACAGGGTTCCACGAGCAGTACTTC. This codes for CASSLGSGTGFHEQYF.

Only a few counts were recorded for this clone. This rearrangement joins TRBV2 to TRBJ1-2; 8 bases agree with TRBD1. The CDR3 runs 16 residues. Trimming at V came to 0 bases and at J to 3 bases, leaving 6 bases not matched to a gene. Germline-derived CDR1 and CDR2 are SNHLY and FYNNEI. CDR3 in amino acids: CASSEARTGIYYGYTF. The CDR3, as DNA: TGTGCCAGCAGTGAAGCGCGGACAGGGATTTACTATGGCTACACCTTC.